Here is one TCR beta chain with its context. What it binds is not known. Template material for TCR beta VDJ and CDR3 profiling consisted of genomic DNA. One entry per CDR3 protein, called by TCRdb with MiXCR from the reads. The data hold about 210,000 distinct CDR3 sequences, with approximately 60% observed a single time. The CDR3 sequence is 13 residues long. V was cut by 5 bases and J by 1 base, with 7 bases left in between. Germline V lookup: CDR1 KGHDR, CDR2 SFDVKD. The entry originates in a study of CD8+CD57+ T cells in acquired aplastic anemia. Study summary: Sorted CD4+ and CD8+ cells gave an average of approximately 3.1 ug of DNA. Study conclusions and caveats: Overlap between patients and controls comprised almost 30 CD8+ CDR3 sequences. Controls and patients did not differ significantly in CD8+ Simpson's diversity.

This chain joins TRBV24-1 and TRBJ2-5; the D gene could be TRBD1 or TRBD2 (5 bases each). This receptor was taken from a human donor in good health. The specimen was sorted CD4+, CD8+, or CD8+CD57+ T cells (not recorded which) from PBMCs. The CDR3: CATSVGVQETQYF. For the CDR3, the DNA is TGTGCCACCAGTGTGGGGGTCCAAGAGACCCAGTACTTC.